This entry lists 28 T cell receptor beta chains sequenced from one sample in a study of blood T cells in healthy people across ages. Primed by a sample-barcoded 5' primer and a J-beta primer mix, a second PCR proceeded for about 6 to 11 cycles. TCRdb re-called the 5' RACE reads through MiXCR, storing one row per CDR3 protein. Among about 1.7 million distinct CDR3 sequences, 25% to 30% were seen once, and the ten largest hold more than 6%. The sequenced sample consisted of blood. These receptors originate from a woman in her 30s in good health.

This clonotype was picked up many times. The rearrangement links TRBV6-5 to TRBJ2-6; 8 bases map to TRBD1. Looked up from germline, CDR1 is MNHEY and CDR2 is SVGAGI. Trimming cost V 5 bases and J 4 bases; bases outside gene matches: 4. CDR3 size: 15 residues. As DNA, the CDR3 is TGTGCCAGCAGTAGACAGGGGAGAGGGGCCAACGTCCTGACTTTC. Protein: CASSRQGRGANVLTF.

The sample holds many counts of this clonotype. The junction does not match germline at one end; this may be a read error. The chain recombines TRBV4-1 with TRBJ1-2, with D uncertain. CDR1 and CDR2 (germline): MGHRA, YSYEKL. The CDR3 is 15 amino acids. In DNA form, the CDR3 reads TGCGCCAGTAGCCATTCCATTAACGGGGACTATGGCTACACCTTC. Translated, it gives CASSHSINGDYGYTF.

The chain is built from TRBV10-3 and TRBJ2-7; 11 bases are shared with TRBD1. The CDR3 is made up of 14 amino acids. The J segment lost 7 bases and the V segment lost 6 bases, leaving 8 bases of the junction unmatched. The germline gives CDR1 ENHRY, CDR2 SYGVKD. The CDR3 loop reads CAIRGGTGGFEQYF. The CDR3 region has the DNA TGTGCCATCAGGGGCGGGACAGGGGGATTTGAGCAGTACTTC.

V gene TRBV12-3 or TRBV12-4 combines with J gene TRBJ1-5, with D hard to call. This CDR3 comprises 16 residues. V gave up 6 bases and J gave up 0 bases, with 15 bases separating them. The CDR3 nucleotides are TGTGCCAGCAGCCCCCAGCGAATTCATAGCAATCAGCCCCAGCATTTT. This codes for CASSPQRIHSNQPQHF.

The CDR3 protein is CAISESRQFHYSSYNEQFF. CDR3 sequence (DNA): TGTGCCATCAGTGAGTCGCGCCAATTTCATTACAGCTCCTACAATGAGCAGTTCTTC. V usage is TRBV10-3 and J usage is TRBJ2-1; no clear D gene. Trimming took off 0 bases at V and 0 bases at J, with 18 bases between the two ends. Germline CDR1 and CDR2: ENHRY and SYGVKD. The CDR3 is 19 residues long.

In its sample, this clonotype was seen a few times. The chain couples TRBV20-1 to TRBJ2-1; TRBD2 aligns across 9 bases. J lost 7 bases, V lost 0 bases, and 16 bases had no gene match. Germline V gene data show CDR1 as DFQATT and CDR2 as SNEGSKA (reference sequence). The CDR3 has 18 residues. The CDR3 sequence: CSARDQEAGGPLWNEQFF. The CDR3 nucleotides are TGCAGTGCTAGAGATCAGGAGGCGGGAGGGCCTTTGTGGAATGAGCAGTTCTTC.

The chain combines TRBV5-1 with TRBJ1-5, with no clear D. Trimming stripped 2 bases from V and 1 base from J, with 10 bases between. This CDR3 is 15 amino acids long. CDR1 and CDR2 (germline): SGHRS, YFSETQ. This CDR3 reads CASSFSGNSNQPQHF. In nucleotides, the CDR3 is TGCGCCAGCAGCTTCTCAGGTAACAGCAATCAGCCCCAGCATTTT.

CDR3 coding DNA: TGTGCCAGCAGCCCCCCCGGAGACAACACCGGGGAGCTGTTTTTT. Translating it yields CASSPPGDNTGELFF. The genes are TRBV9 and TRBJ2-2; D gene unclear. The CDR3 length is 15 residues. Per germline, CDR1 SGDLS and CDR2 YYNGEE. V lost 4 bases, J lost 2 bases, and 12 bases lay in between.

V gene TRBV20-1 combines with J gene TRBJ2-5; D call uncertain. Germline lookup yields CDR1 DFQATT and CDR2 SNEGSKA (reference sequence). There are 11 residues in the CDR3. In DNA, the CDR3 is TGCAATATGCTACCCCGGGAGACCCAGTACTTC. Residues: CNMLPRETQYF.

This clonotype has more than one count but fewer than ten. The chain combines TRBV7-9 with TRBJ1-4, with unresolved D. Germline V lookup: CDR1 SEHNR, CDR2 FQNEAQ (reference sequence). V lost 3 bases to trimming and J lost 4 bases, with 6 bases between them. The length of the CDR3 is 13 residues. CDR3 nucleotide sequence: TGTGCCAGCAGCTTGAACGGTAATGAAAAACTGTTTTTT. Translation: CASSLNGNEKLFF.

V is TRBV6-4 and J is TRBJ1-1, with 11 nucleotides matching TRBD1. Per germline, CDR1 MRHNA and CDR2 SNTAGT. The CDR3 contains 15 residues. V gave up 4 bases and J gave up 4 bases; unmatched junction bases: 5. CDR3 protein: CASSATGTGGTEAFF. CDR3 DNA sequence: TGTGCCAGCAGTGCCACCGGGACAGGGGGCACTGAAGCTTTCTTT.

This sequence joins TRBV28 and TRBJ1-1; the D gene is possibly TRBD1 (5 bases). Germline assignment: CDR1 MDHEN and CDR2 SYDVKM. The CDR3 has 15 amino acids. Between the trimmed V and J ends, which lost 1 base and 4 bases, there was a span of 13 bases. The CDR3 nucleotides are TGTGCCAGCAGTTTATCGGGGGAAGGGAGCACTGAAGCTTTCTTT. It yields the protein CASSLSGEGSTEAFF. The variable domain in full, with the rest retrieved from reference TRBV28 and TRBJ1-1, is DVKVTQSSRYLVKRTGEKVFLECVQDMDHENMFWYRQDPGLGLRLIYFSYDVKMKEKGDIPEGYSVSREKKERFSLILESASTNQTSMYLCASSLSGEGSTEAFFGQGTRLTVV.

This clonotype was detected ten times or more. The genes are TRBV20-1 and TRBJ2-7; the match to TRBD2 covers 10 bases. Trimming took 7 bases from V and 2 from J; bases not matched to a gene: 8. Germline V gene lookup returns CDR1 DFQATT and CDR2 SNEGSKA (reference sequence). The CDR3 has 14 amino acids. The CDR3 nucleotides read TGCAGTGTTCTTAGCGGGGGGCTTACCTACGAGCAGTACTTC. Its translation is CSVLSGGLTYEQYF.

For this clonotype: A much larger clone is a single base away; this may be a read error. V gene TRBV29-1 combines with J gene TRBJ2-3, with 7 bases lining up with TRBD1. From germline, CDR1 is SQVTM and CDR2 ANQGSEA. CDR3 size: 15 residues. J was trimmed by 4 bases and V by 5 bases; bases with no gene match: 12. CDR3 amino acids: CSVHLGTEHADTQYF. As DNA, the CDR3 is TGCAGCGTTCACCTGGGGACAGAACACGCAGATACGCAGTATTTT.

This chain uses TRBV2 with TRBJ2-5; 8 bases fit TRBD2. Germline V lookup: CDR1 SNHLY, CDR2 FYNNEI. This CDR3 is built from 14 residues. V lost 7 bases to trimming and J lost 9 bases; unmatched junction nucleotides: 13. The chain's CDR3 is CASTQAGGQRAQYF. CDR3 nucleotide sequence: TGTGCCAGCACCCAGGCGGGGGGTCAACGGGCCCAGTACTTC.

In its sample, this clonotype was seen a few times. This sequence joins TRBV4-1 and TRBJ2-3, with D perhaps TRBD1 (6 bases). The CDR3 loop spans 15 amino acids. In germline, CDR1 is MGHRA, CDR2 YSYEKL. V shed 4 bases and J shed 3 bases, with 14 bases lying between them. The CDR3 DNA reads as TGCGCCAGCAGCCCCAGGGAAGGGGGAACAGATACGCAGTATTTT. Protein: CASSPREGGTDTQYF.

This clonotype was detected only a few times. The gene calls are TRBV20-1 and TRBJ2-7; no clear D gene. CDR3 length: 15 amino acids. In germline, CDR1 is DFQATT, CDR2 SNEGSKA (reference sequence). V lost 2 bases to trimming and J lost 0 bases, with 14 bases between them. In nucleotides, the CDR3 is TGCAGTGCTAGATCAGTAGAGGCTAGCTCCTACGAGCAGTACTTC. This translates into CSARSVEASSYEQYF.

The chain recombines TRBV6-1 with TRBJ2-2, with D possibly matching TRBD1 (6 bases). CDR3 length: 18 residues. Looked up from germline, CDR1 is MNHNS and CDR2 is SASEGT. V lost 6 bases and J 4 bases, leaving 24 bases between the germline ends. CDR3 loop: CASRGAAGSDSRTGELFF. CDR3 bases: TGTGCCAGCAGGGGGGCGGCGGGCTCAGACTCTCGCACCGGGGAGCTGTTTTTT.

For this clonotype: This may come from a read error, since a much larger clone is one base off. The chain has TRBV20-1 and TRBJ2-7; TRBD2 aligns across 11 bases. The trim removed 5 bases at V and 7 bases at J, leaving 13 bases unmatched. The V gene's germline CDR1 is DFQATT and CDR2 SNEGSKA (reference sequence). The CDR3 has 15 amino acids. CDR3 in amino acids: CSAGLAGGNYNEQYF. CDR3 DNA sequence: TGCAGTGCTGGTTTAGCGGGAGGGAATTACAATGAGCAGTACTTC.

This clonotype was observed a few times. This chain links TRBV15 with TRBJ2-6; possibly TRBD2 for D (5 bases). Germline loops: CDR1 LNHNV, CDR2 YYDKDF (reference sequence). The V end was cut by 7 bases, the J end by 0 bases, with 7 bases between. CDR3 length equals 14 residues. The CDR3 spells CATIGLSGANVLTF. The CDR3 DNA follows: TGTGCCACCATAGGACTCTCTGGGGCCAACGTCCTGACTTTC.

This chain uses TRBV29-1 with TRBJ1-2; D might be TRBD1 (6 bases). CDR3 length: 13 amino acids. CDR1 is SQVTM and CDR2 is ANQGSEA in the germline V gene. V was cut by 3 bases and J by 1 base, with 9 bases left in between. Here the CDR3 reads CSVDTGLNYGYTF. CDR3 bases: TGCAGCGTTGATACAGGGCTTAACTATGGCTACACCTTC.

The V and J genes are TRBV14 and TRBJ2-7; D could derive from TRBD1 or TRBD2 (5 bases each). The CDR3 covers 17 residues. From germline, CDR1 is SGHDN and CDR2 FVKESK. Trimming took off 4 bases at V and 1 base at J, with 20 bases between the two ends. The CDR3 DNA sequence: TGTGCCAGCAGCCCAGTTTTCCCCGGGACGGATTCCTACGAGCAGTACTTC. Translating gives CASSPVFPGTDSYEQYF. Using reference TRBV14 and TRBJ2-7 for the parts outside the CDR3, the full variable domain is EAGVTQFPSHSVIEKGQTVTLRCDPISGHDNLYWYRRVMGKEIKFLLHFVKESKQDESGMPNNRFLAERTGGTYSTLKVQPAELEDSGVYFCASSPVFPGTDSYEQYFGPGTRLTVT.

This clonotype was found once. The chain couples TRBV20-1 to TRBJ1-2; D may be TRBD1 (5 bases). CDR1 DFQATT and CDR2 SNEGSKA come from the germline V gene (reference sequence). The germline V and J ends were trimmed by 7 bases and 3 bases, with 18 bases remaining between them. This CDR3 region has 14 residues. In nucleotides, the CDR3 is TGCAGTGTGGGCTCCCAGTGGGGGGACTATGGCTACACCTTC. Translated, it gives CSVGSQWGDYGYTF.

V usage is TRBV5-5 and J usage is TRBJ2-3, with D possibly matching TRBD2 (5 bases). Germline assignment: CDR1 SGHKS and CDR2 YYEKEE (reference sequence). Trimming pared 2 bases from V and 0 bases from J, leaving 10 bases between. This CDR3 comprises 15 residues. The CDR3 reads CASSFARTSTDTQYF. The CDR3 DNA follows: TGTGCCAGCAGCTTTGCCAGGACTAGCACAGATACGCAGTATTTT. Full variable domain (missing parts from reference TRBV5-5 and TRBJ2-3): DAGVTQSPTHLIKTRGQQVTLRCSPISGHKSVSWYQQVLGQGPQFIFQYYEKEERGRGNFPDRFSARQFPNYSSELNVNALLLGDSALYLCASSFARTSTDTQYFGPGTRLTVL.

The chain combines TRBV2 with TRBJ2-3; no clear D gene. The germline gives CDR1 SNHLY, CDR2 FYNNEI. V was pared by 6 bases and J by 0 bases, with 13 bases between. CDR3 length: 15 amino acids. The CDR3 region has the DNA TGTGCCAGCAGCCCGCTAGGGTTTAGCACAGATACGCAGTATTTT. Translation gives CASSPLGFSTDTQYF.

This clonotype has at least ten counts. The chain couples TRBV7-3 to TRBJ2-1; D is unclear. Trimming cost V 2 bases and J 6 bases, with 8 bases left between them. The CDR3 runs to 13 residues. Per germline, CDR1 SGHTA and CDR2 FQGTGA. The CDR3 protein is CASSLRVANEQFF. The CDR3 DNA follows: TGTGCCAGCAGCTTACGGGTAGCCAATGAGCAGTTCTTC.

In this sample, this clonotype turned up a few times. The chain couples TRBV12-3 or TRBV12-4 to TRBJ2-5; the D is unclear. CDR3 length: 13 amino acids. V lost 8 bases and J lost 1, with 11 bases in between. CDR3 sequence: CASGKTSQETQYF. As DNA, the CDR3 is TGTGCCAGCGGGAAGACATCCCAAGAGACCCAGTACTTC.

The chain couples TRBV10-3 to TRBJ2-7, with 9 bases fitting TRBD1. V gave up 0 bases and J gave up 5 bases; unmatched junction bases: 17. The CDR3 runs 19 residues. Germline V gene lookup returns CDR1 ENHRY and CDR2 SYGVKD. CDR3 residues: CAISESAGTGSDSIHEQYF. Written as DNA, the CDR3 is TGTGCCATCAGTGAGTCCGCCGGGACAGGGTCTGATTCGATCCACGAGCAGTACTTC.